These 25 T cell receptor beta chains came from one sample sequenced in a study of OX40 agonist ivuxolimab in advanced cancers. Clones were read by immunoSEQ multiplex PCR, and TCRdb kept only the in-frame ones, dropping some. This table has around 53,000 clones, 79% appearing once. Here the sequenced sample was CD4+ or CD8+ T cells sorted from blood, taken in a trial of the OX40 agonist ivuxolimab. The receptors derive from an adult with an advanced solid tumor such as melanoma, head and neck, liver or kidney cancer.

This rearrangement joins TRBV7-3 to TRBJ1-1, with no clear D. This CDR3 contains 11 residues. CDR1 and CDR2 (germline): SGHTA, FQGTGA. Between the trimmed V and J ends, which lost 10 bases and 8 bases, there was a span of 14 bases. CDR3 nucleotides: TGTGCCACCTCCATCCATATAGAAGCTTTCTTT. It is translated as CATSIHIEAFF.

The chain couples TRBV19 to TRBJ2-1; TRBD2 matches at 8 bases. Per germline, CDR1 LNHDA and CDR2 SQIVND (reference sequence). The CDR3 runs 16 residues. Trimming cost V 2 bases and J 7 bases; bases outside gene matches: 10. Written as DNA, the CDR3 is TGTGCCAGTAGTATATTGGGAGCGGGAGTGGGGAATGAGCAGTTCTTC. Encoded protein: CASSILGAGVGNEQFF.

The rearrangement uses TRBV19 and TRBJ2-5; 10 bases map to TRBD2. Germline V gene sequence: CDR1 LNHDA, CDR2 SQIVND (reference sequence). The CDR3 extends over 16 amino acids. The ends lost 5 bases at V and 5 bases at J; junction bases unmatched: 11. The CDR3 DNA is TGTGCCAGTAGTTTCGCCAGCGGGGGGGCCTTGGAGACCCAGTACTTC. Protein: CASSFASGGALETQYF.

The J gene is TRBJ1-1, the V gene TRBV7-2; D gene ambiguous. Per the germline V gene, CDR1 is SGHTA and CDR2 is FQGNSA. The CDR3 is 14 amino acids. Trimming shortened V by 5 bases and J by 2 bases, and 12 bases separated the two germline ends. CDR3 protein: CASSPLRVNTEAFF. In nucleotides, the CDR3 is TGTGCCAGCAGCCCCCTCCGGGTAAACACTGAAGCTTTCTTT.

The chain joins TRBV7-9 to TRBJ1-3; D not resolved. The V gene lost 2 bases and the J gene lost 4 bases, with 9 bases spanning the gap. Germline V gives CDR1 SEHNR, CDR2 FQNEAQ (reference sequence). The length of the CDR3 is 14 residues. CDR3 protein: CASSLNTMGNTIYF. CDR3 nucleotide sequence: TGTGCCAGCAGCTTAAACACTATGGGAAACACCATATATTTT.

This clone was counted a single time. The V gene is TRBV27, the J gene TRBJ1-4; D might be TRBD1 (6 bases). The CDR3 sequence is 17 residues long. CDR1 and CDR2 from the germline V gene are MNHEY and SMNVEV (reference sequence). V lost 1 base, J lost 5 bases, and 17 bases lay in between. CDR3 in amino acids: CASSLYPSRGRNEKLFF. As DNA, the CDR3 is TGTGCCAGCAGTTTATACCCCTCCAGGGGACGGAATGAAAAACTGTTTTTT.

The genes are TRBV19 and TRBJ2-1, with 7 bases lining up with TRBD1. The length of the CDR3 is 15 residues. Trimming cost V 4 bases and J 2 bases; bases outside gene matches: 5. The germline gives CDR1 LNHDA, CDR2 SQIVND (reference sequence). CDR3: CASSTRQGPYNEQFF. CDR3 in DNA: TGTGCCAGTAGTACCCGACAGGGTCCCTACAATGAGCAGTTCTTC. Full variable domain (rest looked up from reference TRBV19 and TRBJ2-1): DGGITQSPKYLFRKEGQNVTLSCEQNLNHDAMYWYRQDPGQGLRLIYYSQIVNDFQKGDIAEGYSVSREKKESFPLTVTSAQKNPTAFYLCASSTRQGPYNEQFFGPGTRLTVL.

The chain uses TRBV12-5 and TRBJ2-3; 11 bases match TRBD2. Germline assignment: CDR1 LGHNT and CDR2 FRNRAP. Trimming took 1 base from V and 0 from J; bases not matched to a gene: 6. The CDR3 totals 18 residues. The CDR3 sequence is CASGLGLAGGPSTDTQYF. CDR3 coding DNA: TGTGCTAGTGGTTTGGGGTTAGCGGGAGGGCCGAGCACAGATACGCAGTATTTT.

V is TRBV7-9 and J is TRBJ1-2; D gene uncertain. Deletions cut 5 bases from V and 1 base from J, with 14 bases between. Germline V gene lookup returns CDR1 SEHNR and CDR2 FQNEAQ (reference sequence). CDR3 length equals 15 residues. The CDR3 protein is CASSPAEVLNYGYTF. The DNA of the CDR3 is TGTGCCAGCAGCCCGGCAGAAGTTCTTAACTATGGCTACACCTTC.

This chain uses TRBV6-1 with TRBJ2-5, with D tentatively TRBD1 (6 bases). The germline V and J ends were trimmed by 8 bases and 5 bases, with 15 bases remaining between them. CDR1 is MNHNS and CDR2 is SASEGT in the germline V gene. The CDR3 has 13 amino acids. The CDR3 sequence: CASGPQGKETQYF. The CDR3 DNA reads as TGTGCCAGCGGCCCACAGGGAAAGGAGACCCAGTACTTC.

The table lists this clone with a few counts. The V and J genes are TRBV19 and TRBJ1-4; possible D gene TRBD1, 5 bases. Trimming pared 5 bases from V and 4 bases from J, leaving 14 bases between. CDR3 length: 15 amino acids. Per germline, CDR1 LNHDA and CDR2 SQIVND (reference sequence). CDR3 sequence: CASSVGPWSNEKLFF. The CDR3 region has the DNA TGTGCCAGTAGTGTGGGACCATGGAGTAATGAAAAACTGTTTTTT. The full variable domain, its missing parts supplied by reference TRBV19 and TRBJ1-4, is DGGITQSPKYLFRKEGQNVTLSCEQNLNHDAMYWYRQDPGQGLRLIYYSQIVNDFQKGDIAEGYSVSREKKESFPLTVTSAQKNPTAFYLCASSVGPWSNEKLFFGSGTQLSVL.

J is TRBJ2-2 and V is TRBV27, with D perhaps being TRBD1 or TRBD2 (5 bases each). There are 17 residues in the CDR3. Germline V gene sequence: CDR1 MNHEY, CDR2 SMNVEV (reference sequence). V was cut by 4 bases and J by 4 bases, with 19 bases left in between. The CDR3: CASSSLSGTAGTGELFF. The CDR3 DNA reads TGTGCCAGCAGTTCCCTATCCGGGACGGCGGGCACCGGGGAGCTGTTTTTT.

This chain links TRBV19 with TRBJ1-1; D call uncertain. The CDR3 contains 13 residues. V shed 0 bases and J shed 11 bases, with 13 bases lying between them. CDR1 LNHDA and CDR2 SQIVND come from the germline V gene (reference sequence). DNA for the CDR3: TGTGCCAGTAGTATAGATCATCCGGGTGAGGCTTTCTTT. It is translated as CASSIDHPGEAFF.

This chain links TRBV30 with TRBJ1-5, with a weak D call TRBD1 (5 bases). Germline CDR1 GTSNPN, CDR2 SVGIG (reference sequence). With 0 bases removed from V and 2 bases from J, the gap between germline ends came to 11 bases. This CDR3 is 15 amino acids long. In DNA, the CDR3 is TGTGCCTGGAGTGTTTGGGGGAGCGGCAATCAGCCCCAGCATTTT. Translated: CAWSVWGSGNQPQHF.

The rearrangement links TRBV30 to TRBJ2-7; no clear D gene. V lost 0 bases and J lost 3, with 12 bases in between. The CDR3 runs to 14 residues. CDR1 is GTSNPN, CDR2 SVGIG, per germline (reference sequence). CDR3 DNA: TGTGCCTGGAGTGTACTGTCTACAGTCTACGAGCAGTACTTC. This codes for CAWSVLSTVYEQYF.

The rearrangement links TRBV9 to TRBJ2-3; 14 bases match TRBD2. Germline V CDR1 and CDR2: SGDLS, YYNGEE. The V gene end was trimmed by 2 bases and the J gene end by 2 bases; junction bases not matched to a gene: 4. The CDR3 has 17 amino acids. The CDR3 is CASSVGLAGGYTDTQYF. The DNA for the CDR3 is TGTGCCAGCAGCGTCGGACTAGCGGGGGGCTACACAGATACGCAGTATTTT. The full variable domain, rest sourced from reference TRBV9 and TRBJ2-3, is DSGVTQTPKHLITATGQRVTLRCSPRSGDLSVYWYQQSLDQGLQFLIQYYNGEERAKGNILERFSAQQFPDLHSELNLSSLELGDSALYFCASSVGLAGGYTDTQYFGPGTRLTVL.

The rearrangement links TRBV6-5 to TRBJ1-1; no reliable D call. The germline V gene encodes CDR1 MNHEY and CDR2 SVGAGI. This CDR3 spans 14 amino acids. Trimming pared 5 bases from V and 0 bases from J, leaving 10 bases between. The DNA for the CDR3 is TGTGCCAGCAGTAGACAAGGGATGAACACTGAAGCTTTCTTT. This translates into CASSRQGMNTEAFF.

The chain joins TRBV11-3 to TRBJ2-2; TRBD1 or TRBD2 may be the D gene (5 bases each). Germline V gives CDR1 SGHNT, CDR2 YENEEA. V was trimmed by 3 bases and J by 6 bases, leaving 5 bases between them. There are 12 residues in the CDR3. The CDR3, as DNA: TGTGCCAGCAGCTTGGGGGCCGGGGAGCTGTTTTTT. This encodes CASSLGAGELFF. The full variable domain, in which reference TRBV11-3 and TRBJ2-2 provide the parts outside the CDR3, is EAGVVQSPRYKIIEKKQPVAFWCNPISGHNTLYWYLQNLGQGPELLIRYENEEAVDDSQLPKDRFSAERLKGVDSTLKIQPAELGDSAVYLCASSLGAGELFFGEGSRLTVL.

The J gene is TRBJ2-7, the V gene TRBV30, with D possibly called TRBD1 or TRBD2 (5 bases each). CDR3 length equals 15 residues. V shed 2 bases and J shed 5 bases, with 19 bases lying between them. In germline, CDR1 is GTSNPN, CDR2 SVGIG (reference sequence). The CDR3 DNA sequence: TGTGCCTGGAGTTTTTCCCGGGACCTAAGGAACGAGCAGTACTTC. Amino acid sequence: CAWSFSRDLRNEQYF.

V usage is TRBV19 and J usage is TRBJ1-1; the D gene is possibly TRBD1 (6 bases). Germline CDR1 and CDR2: LNHDA and SQIVND (reference sequence). V lost 3 bases to trimming and J lost 0 bases, with 8 bases between them. This CDR3 contains 14 residues. CDR3 region: CASSIGGLNTEAFF. CDR3 DNA sequence: TGTGCCAGTAGTATTGGGGGCTTGAACACTGAAGCTTTCTTT.

V gene TRBV19 combines with J gene TRBJ1-1; D perhaps matches TRBD1 (5 bases). The germline gives CDR1 LNHDA, CDR2 SQIVND (reference sequence). This CDR3 contains 14 residues. Trimming removed 5 bases from V and 1 base from J, with 11 bases in between. This CDR3 is CASSGPDRNTEAFF. CDR3 bases: TGTGCCAGTAGTGGGCCCGACAGGAACACTGAAGCTTTCTTT.

This chain joins TRBV27 and TRBJ1-3; D perhaps matches TRBD1 (5 bases). V lost 6 bases, J lost 2 bases, and 14 bases lay in between. The CDR3 has 15 amino acids. CDR1 is MNHEY and CDR2 is SMNVEV in the germline V gene (reference sequence). The chain's CDR3 is CASRRDGGPGNTIYF. The CDR3, as DNA: TGTGCCAGCAGACGGGACGGAGGACCTGGAAACACCATATATTTT.

V is TRBV29-1 and J is TRBJ1-1; D is unclear. Per the germline V gene, CDR1 is SQVTM and CDR2 is ANQGSEA. The CDR3 length is 14 residues. The V and J ends lost 2 bases and 4 bases respectively, with 14 bases between them. CDR3 sequence: CSVEREQWGTEAFF. In DNA, the CDR3 is TGCAGCGTTGAAAGGGAACAGTGGGGCACTGAAGCTTTCTTT. The full variable domain, rest sourced from reference TRBV29-1 and TRBJ1-1, is SAVISQKPSRDICQRGTSLTIQCQVDSQVTMMFWYRQQPGQSLTLIATANQGSEATYESGFVIDKFPISRPNLTFSTLTVSNMSPEDSSIYLCSVEREQWGTEAFFGQGTRLTVV.

The V gene is TRBV4-2, the J gene TRBJ1-4; 8 positions match TRBD1. This CDR3 comprises 16 residues. Per the germline V gene, CDR1 is LGHNA and CDR2 is YNFKEQ. The J segment lost 2 bases and the V segment lost 4 bases, leaving 6 bases of the junction unmatched. The CDR3, as DNA: TGTGCCAGCAGCCTTGGACAGGGAAGCACTAATGAAAAACTGTTTTTT. Protein: CASSLGQGSTNEKLFF.

V usage is TRBV27 and J usage is TRBJ1-1; D unclear. CDR1 MNHEY and CDR2 SMNVEV come from the germline V gene (reference sequence). V was pared by 5 bases and J by 1 base, with 17 bases between. There are 16 residues in the CDR3. The CDR3 nucleotides are TGTGCCAGCAGTGTAGGACCCAACCTAAAGAACACTGAAGCTTTCTTT. Its protein is CASSVGPNLKNTEAFF.